This TCR beta chain was recovered during a study of human T cells and chemical hapten exposure. Points from the study as a whole: Every donor had alopecia, and their immune response may therefore differ from healthy people's.

Regarding time point: patch test 3, about 24 weeks after DPC sensitization. Indicated treatment: therapeutic diphenylcyclopropenone sensitization with weekly scalp DPC. A remark on this clonotype: The target antigen is unknown.

CDR3 length: 17 residues. Trimming removed 5 bases from V and 10 bases from J; junction bases left unmatched: 13. CDR1 MNHEY and CDR2 SMNVEV come from the germline V gene (reference sequence). TCRdb called the RACE reads again in MiXCR, with one record for every CDR3 protein. The repertoire includes about 84,000 distinct CDR3 sequences, 10% to 14% of them detected once, and over 3.5% sits in the top ten. The chain combines TRBV27 with TRBJ2-3, with 15 bases that match TRBD2. The source material was whole blood, sampled in connection with sensitization to the hapten diphenylcyclopropenone (DPC). This sequence was found in a woman between 50 and 59 years old with alopecia areata. Some clones in this sample may be carry-over from other donors' samples. For the CDR3, the DNA is TGTGCCAGCAGTCCCCGGACTAGCGGGAGGGCCTTATACCCGCAGTATTTT. Translating gives CASSPRTSGRALYPQYF.